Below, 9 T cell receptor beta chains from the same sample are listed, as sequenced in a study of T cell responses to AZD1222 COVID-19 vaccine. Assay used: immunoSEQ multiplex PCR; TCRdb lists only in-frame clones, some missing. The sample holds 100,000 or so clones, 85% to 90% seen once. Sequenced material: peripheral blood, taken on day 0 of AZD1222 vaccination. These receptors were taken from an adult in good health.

The CDR3 sequence: CASGPGLNQPQHF. In DNA, the CDR3 is TGTGCCAGTGGGCCGGGGCTGAATCAGCCCCAGCATTTT. The genes are TRBV28 and TRBJ1-5; tentatively, D is TRBD1 (5 bases). The CDR3 runs 13 residues. Trimming took 9 bases from V and 4 from J, leaving 13 bases between them. Germline-derived CDR1 and CDR2 are MDHEN and SYDVKM.

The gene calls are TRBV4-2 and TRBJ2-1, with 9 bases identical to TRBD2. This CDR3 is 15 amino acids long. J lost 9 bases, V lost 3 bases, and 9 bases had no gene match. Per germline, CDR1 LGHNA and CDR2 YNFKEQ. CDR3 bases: TGTGCCAGCAGCCAGGTTTTAGCGGGGGCCATTGAGCAGTTCTTC. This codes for CASSQVLAGAIEQFF.

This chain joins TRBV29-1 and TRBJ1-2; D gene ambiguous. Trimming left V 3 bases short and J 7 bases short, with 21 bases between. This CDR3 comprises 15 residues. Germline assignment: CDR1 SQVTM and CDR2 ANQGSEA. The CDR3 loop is CSVDWRRGSKPGYTF. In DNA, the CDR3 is TGCAGCGTTGATTGGCGGCGGGGAAGTAAGCCTGGCTACACCTTC. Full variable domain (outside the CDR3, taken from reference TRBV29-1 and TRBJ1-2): SAVISQKPSRDICQRGTSLTIQCQVDSQVTMMFWYRQQPGQSLTLIATANQGSEATYESGFVIDKFPISRPNLTFSTLTVSNMSPEDSSIYLCSVDWRRGSKPGYTFGSGTRLTVV.

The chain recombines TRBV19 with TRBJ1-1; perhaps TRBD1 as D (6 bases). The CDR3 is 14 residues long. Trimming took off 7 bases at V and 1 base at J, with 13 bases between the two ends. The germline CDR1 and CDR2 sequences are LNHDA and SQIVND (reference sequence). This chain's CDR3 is CASNSRGQNTEAFF. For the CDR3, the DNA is TGTGCCAGTAACTCCAGGGGTCAGAACACTGAAGCTTTCTTT.

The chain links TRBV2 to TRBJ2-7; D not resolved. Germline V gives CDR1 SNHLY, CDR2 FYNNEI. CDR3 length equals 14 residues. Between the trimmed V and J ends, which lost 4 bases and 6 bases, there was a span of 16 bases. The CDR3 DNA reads TGTGCCAGCAGTGCCCGGGTCGGATGGATCGAGCAGTACTTC. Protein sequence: CASSARVGWIEQYF.

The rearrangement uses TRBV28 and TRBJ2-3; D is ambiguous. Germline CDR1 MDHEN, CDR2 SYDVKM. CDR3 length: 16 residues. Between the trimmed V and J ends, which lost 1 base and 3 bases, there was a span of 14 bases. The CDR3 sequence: CASSLYPFSRTDTQYF. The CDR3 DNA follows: TGTGCCAGCAGTTTATACCCCTTTAGCAGGACAGATACGCAGTATTTT.

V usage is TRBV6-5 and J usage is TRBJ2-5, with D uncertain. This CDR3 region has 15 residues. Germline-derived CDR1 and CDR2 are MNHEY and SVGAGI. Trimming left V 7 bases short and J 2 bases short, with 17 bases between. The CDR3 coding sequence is TGTGCCAGCAAGTGGATTTGGGCAGCTCAAGAGACCCAGTACTTC. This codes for CASKWIWAAQETQYF.

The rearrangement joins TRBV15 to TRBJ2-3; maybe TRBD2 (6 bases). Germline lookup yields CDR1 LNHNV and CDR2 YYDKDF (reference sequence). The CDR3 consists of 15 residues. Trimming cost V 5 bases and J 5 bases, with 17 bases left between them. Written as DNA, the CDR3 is TGTGCCACCAGCCACAATCTGGACTATTTAGATACGCAGTATTTT. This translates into CATSHNLDYLDTQYF.

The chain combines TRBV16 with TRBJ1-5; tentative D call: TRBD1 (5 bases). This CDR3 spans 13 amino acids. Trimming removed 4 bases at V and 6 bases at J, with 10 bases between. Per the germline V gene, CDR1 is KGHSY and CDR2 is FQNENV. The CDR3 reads CASSPPGGQPQHF. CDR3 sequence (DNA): TGTGCCAGCAGCCCCCCCGGGGGTCAGCCCCAGCATTTT. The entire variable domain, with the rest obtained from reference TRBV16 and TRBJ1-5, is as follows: GEEVAQTPKHLVRGEGQKAKLYCAPIKGHSYVFWYQQVLKNEFKFLISFQNENVFDETGMPKERFSAKCLPNSPCSLEIQATKLEDSAVYFCASSPPGGQPQHFGDGTRLSIL.